One sample yielded the 12 T cell receptor beta chains listed below, sequenced in a study of cytomegalovirus exposure and HLA in healthy donors (dated by TCRdb to the late 2010s). Receptor amplification or capture employed the immunoSEQ multiplex PCR assay. A mixture of 60 forward primers for TCR Vbeta segments and 13 reverse primers for TCR Jbeta segments was used in the multiplex PCR. Held by TCRdb, this immuneACCESS table contains in-frame sequences only and omits some clones. Under half of the omission traces to an unresolved V gene where checked; the cause of the rest is unknown. The sample table holds about 150,000 clones, of which approximately 80% were seen once. Around 5.4% of the sample rests with the top ten. The specimen was PBMCs. These receptors were taken from a man aged 25 to 40 in good health and CMV-seropositive.

The V call is TRBV6-1, the J call TRBJ1-2; TRBD1 aligns across 9 bases. Germline-derived CDR1 and CDR2 are MNHNS and SASEGT. With V trimmed by 2 bases and J by 5 bases, 9 bases remained unmatched. The CDR3 sequence is 16 residues long. CDR3 bases: TGTGCCAGCAGTGAACGGGTCCGACAGGGGGTATATGGCTACACCTTC. Encoded protein: CASSERVRQGVYGYTF.

V is TRBV28 and J is TRBJ2-7, with a possible D match to TRBD1 (5 bases). The V gene lost 5 bases and the J gene lost 6 bases, with 11 bases spanning the gap. The V gene's germline CDR1 is MDHEN and CDR2 SYDVKM. The CDR3 has 12 amino acids. The CDR3 DNA sequence: TGTGCCAGCAGTCTTACAGGAAGCGAGCAGTACTTC. Its protein is CASSLTGSEQYF. Full variable domain (outside the CDR3, taken from reference TRBV28 and TRBJ2-7): DVKVTQSSRYLVKRTGEKVFLECVQDMDHENMFWYRQDPGLGLRLIYFSYDVKMKEKGDIPEGYSVSREKKERFSLILESASTNQTSMYLCASSLTGSEQYFGPGTRLTVT.

The J gene is TRBJ1-5, the V gene TRBV4-1; 7 nucleotides match TRBD1. With V trimmed by 5 bases and J by 3 bases, 7 bases remained unmatched. The CDR3 covers 15 residues. Looked up from germline, CDR1 is MGHRA and CDR2 is YSYEKL. In nucleotides, the CDR3 is TGCGCCAGCAGCAGCACAGGGGTTTCCAATCAGCCCCAGCATTTT. As protein: CASSSTGVSNQPQHF.

This chain joins TRBV2 and TRBJ1-5, with TRBD1 matching 8 bases. With 5 bases clipped from V and 2 bases from J, the junction kept 8 bases outside the gene matches. CDR1 is SNHLY and CDR2 is FYNNEI in the germline V gene. The CDR3 runs to 16 residues. CDR3: CASSTPTGVGNQPQHF. CDR3 in DNA: TGTGCCAGCAGTACCCCGACAGGGGTGGGCAATCAGCCCCAGCATTTT. The full variable domain, completed using reference TRBV2 and TRBJ1-5, is EPEVTQTPSHQVTQMGQEVILRCVPISNHLYFYWYRQILGQKVEFLVSFYNNEISEKSEIFDDQFSVERPDGSNFTLKIRSTKLEDSAMYFCASSTPTGVGNQPQHFGDGTRLSIL.

This clone was seen only a few times. The chain is built from TRBV28 and TRBJ2-7, with D perhaps matching TRBD2 (6 bases). V was shortened by 5 bases and J by 2 bases, with 10 bases between the two germline ends. Germline values: CDR1 MDHEN, CDR2 SYDVKM. This CDR3 is built from 13 residues. CDR3 sequence reads: CASSGGAAYEQYF. The CDR3 coding sequence is TGTGCCAGCAGTGGCGGGGCGGCCTACGAGCAGTACTTC.

CDR3 region: CASSQWPGTGIIEDTQYF. The CDR3 nucleotides read TGTGCCAGCAGCCAATGGCCCGGGACAGGAATTATAGAAGATACGCAGTATTTT. The chain couples TRBV14 to TRBJ2-3; 8 bases map to TRBD1. There are 18 residues in the CDR3. Germline V gives CDR1 SGHDN, CDR2 FVKESK. V gave up 2 bases and J gave up 5 bases; unmatched junction bases: 15.

The chain carries TRBV7-9 and TRBJ1-1; 9 bases are shared with TRBD1. With V trimmed by 6 bases and J by 6 bases, 5 bases remained unmatched. The CDR3 is made up of 13 amino acids. Germline V gene lookup returns CDR1 SEHNR and CDR2 FQNEAQ (reference sequence). This chain's CDR3 is CASRPGTGPEAFF. The CDR3 nucleotides read TGTGCCAGCAGACCCGGGACAGGGCCTGAAGCTTTCTTT.

The chain couples TRBV7-9 to TRBJ1-1; D unclear. This CDR3 comprises 14 residues. V was shortened by 0 bases and J by 4 bases, with 9 bases between the two germline ends. Looked up from germline, CDR1 is SEHNR and CDR2 is FQNEAQ (reference sequence). In DNA form, the CDR3 reads TGTGCCAGCAGCTTAGCGCAAGGCGGCACTGAAGCTTTCTTT. Residues: CASSLAQGGTEAFF.

The chain couples TRBV2 to TRBJ2-7, with 10 bases aligning to TRBD2. This CDR3 spans 15 amino acids. Germline V gives CDR1 SNHLY, CDR2 FYNNEI. Trimming cost V 4 bases and J 2 bases; bases outside gene matches: 5. The chain's CDR3 is CASSVLAGLAYEQYF. CDR3 in DNA: TGTGCCAGCAGTGTACTAGCGGGGTTGGCCTACGAGCAGTACTTC. The entire variable domain, with the rest obtained from reference TRBV2 and TRBJ2-7, is as follows: EPEVTQTPSHQVTQMGQEVILRCVPISNHLYFYWYRQILGQKVEFLVSFYNNEISEKSEIFDDQFSVERPDGSNFTLKIRSTKLEDSAMYFCASSVLAGLAYEQYFGPGTRLTVT.

This clone is a singleton in its sample. This chain connects TRBV6-6 to TRBJ2-7; 7 nucleotides line up with TRBD2. After removal of 4 bases from V and 0 bases from J, the junction contained 6 bases not matched to a gene. Germline V gene sequence: CDR1 MNHNY, CDR2 SVGAGI (reference sequence). The length of the CDR3 is 15 residues. The CDR3 region is CASSLSGGGSYEQYF. CDR3 in DNA: TGTGCCAGCAGTTTATCGGGAGGAGGCTCCTACGAGCAGTACTTC.

The genes are TRBV28 and TRBJ2-2, with D possibly matching TRBD1 (6 bases). V was pared by 8 bases and J by 5 bases, with 18 bases between. Germline values: CDR1 MDHEN, CDR2 SYDVKM. This CDR3 has 15 residues. The CDR3 bases are TGTGCCAGCTCGGTAGTTACAGGGCGAACCGGGGAGCTGTTTTTT. Translation gives CASSVVTGRTGELFF.

This chain joins TRBV10-1 and TRBJ1-1; D gene unclear. This CDR3 region has 15 residues. Germline V gene sequence: CDR1 WNHNN, CDR2 SYGVQD (reference sequence). The ends were cut back, 0 bases at V and 3 bases at J, with 11 bases in the middle. The CDR3 sequence: CASSESKGEDTEAFF. CDR3 nucleotides: TGCGCCAGCAGTGAGTCGAAGGGAGAGGACACTGAAGCTTTCTTT.